A single sample gave rise to the 17 T cell receptor beta chains below, sequenced in a study of human T cells and chemical hapten exposure. Time point of the sample: patch test 2, 6 weeks after DPC sensitization. Treatment noted: therapeutic diphenylcyclopropenone sensitization with weekly scalp DPC. Using its own MiXCR run on the RACE reads, TCRdb lists one record per CDR3 protein. The sample has fewer than 90,000 distinct CDR3 sequences, approximately 7% seen once; the top ten hold approximately 1.2%. Material: whole blood, obtained in connection with sensitization to the hapten diphenylcyclopropenone (DPC). The source of these receptors is a woman aged 30 to 39 with alopecia areata. Some clones in this sample may be carry-over from other donors' samples.

This clonotype has only a few counts. V usage is TRBV7-9 and J usage is TRBJ2-7; TRBD1 matches 11 bases. The ends lost 5 bases at V and 4 bases at J; junction bases unmatched: 7. Germline loops: CDR1 SEHNR, CDR2 FQNEAQ (reference sequence). This CDR3 has 15 amino acids. The CDR3 DNA sequence: TGTGCCAGCAGCCACGGGACAGGGGGTTCGTACGAGCAGTACTTC. Translation: CASSHGTGGSYEQYF. Combining the CDR3 with reference TRBV7-9 and TRBJ2-7 gives the whole variable domain DTGVSQNPRHKITKRGQNVTFRCDPISEHNRLYWYRQTLGQGPEFLTYFQNEAQLEKSRLLSDRFSAERPKGSFSTLEIQRTEQGDSAMYLCASSHGTGGSYEQYFGPGTRLTVT.

This clonotype turned up a few times. The rearrangement uses TRBV6-5 and TRBJ1-3; D possibly corresponds to TRBD1 (5 bases). Trimming stripped 2 bases from V and 1 base from J, with 6 bases between. The CDR3 is made up of 14 amino acids. Germline V gene data show CDR1 as MNHEY and CDR2 as SVGAGI. CDR3 residues: CASSYDRSGNTIYF. For the CDR3, the DNA is TGTGCCAGCAGTTACGACAGATCTGGAAACACCATATATTTT.

Only a few counts were recorded for this clonotype. The chain links TRBV10-3 to TRBJ1-3, with 9 bases matching TRBD1. After removal of 6 bases from V and 0 bases from J, the junction contained 6 bases not matched to a gene. The CDR3 contains 16 residues. The germline gives CDR1 ENHRY, CDR2 SYGVKD. The CDR3 protein is CAISPRQGDSGNTIYF. The CDR3 DNA reads TGTGCCATCAGCCCCAGACAGGGGGACTCTGGAAACACCATATATTTT.

Remarks on this clonotype: Being one base from a much bigger clone, this may be a read error. The gene calls are TRBV3-1 and TRBJ1-1; TRBD1 matches at 8 bases. The V segment lost 6 bases and the J segment 10 bases; nucleotides outside the gene matches: 10. The CDR3 has 13 residues. CDR1 is LGHDT and CDR2 is YNNKEL in the germline V gene (reference sequence). Here the CDR3 reads CASSHTGGVAAFF. CDR3 sequence (DNA): TGTGCCAGCAGTCATACAGGGGGTGTCGCAGCTTTCTTT.

This clonotype was seen ten or more times. The chain is built from TRBV19 and TRBJ2-3; TRBD1 matches at 9 bases. The V gene's germline CDR1 is LNHDA and CDR2 SQIVND (reference sequence). Trimming at V came to 7 bases and at J to 0 bases, leaving 8 bases not matched to a gene. The length of the CDR3 is 16 residues. CDR3 coding DNA: TGTGCCAGTACCAACCGGGACAGGGCTAGCACAGATACGCAGTATTTT. This gives the protein CASTNRDRASTDTQYF.

This clonotype was observed at least ten times. The J gene is TRBJ2-7, the V gene TRBV20-1; D may match TRBD1 or TRBD2 (5 bases each). Trimming shortened V by 3 bases and J by 0 bases, and 9 bases separated the two germline ends. CDR3 length equals 13 residues. CDR1 and CDR2 from the germline V gene are DFQATT and SNEGSKA (reference sequence). CDR3 amino acids: CSASAGTSYEQYF. The CDR3 DNA reads as TGCAGTGCTAGCGCCGGGACCTCCTACGAGCAGTACTTC.

This clonotype has only a few counts. The V gene is TRBV4-2, the J gene TRBJ1-5; D is ambiguous. V was cut by 2 bases and J by 5 bases, with 19 bases left in between. The CDR3 consists of 17 residues. Per the germline V gene, CDR1 is LGHNA and CDR2 is YNFKEQ. CDR3 nucleotides: TGTGCCAGCAGCCAACCCCCCCTTCGTGGGCGCGATCAGCCCCAGCATTTT. Protein product: CASSQPPLRGRDQPQHF.

This clonotype was found many times. The chain couples TRBV12-3 or TRBV12-4 to TRBJ1-3, with 7 bases lining up with TRBD1. Trimming took 4 bases from V and 0 from J; bases not matched to a gene: 15. CDR3 length: 19 amino acids. For the CDR3, the DNA is TGTGCCAGCAGTTCTGGGACAGTCCCCATACCAAACTCTGGAAACACCATATATTTT. This sequence encodes CASSSGTVPIPNSGNTIYF.

This clonotype was seen only a few times. The rearrangement joins TRBV19 to TRBJ1-5; maybe TRBD1 (5 bases). Germline CDR1 reads LNHDA; CDR2 reads SQIVND (reference sequence). Trimming shortened V by 3 bases and J by 4 bases, and 10 bases separated the two germline ends. This CDR3 has 14 residues. CDR3 nucleotides: TGTGCCAGTAGTATTCGGGGGTTTAATCAGCCCCAGCATTTT. Protein: CASSIRGFNQPQHF.

The rearrangement joins TRBV7-2 to TRBJ2-1, with 8 bases aligning to TRBD2. Looked up from germline, CDR1 is SGHTA and CDR2 is FQGNSA. With 5 bases clipped from V and 6 bases from J, the junction kept 9 bases outside the gene matches. The CDR3 spans 15 residues. In DNA, the CDR3 is TGTGCCAGCAGCCAGGTGCGGGGGGTCGGCAATGAGCAGTTCTTC. This gives the protein CASSQVRGVGNEQFF. The variable domain in full, with the rest retrieved from reference TRBV7-2 and TRBJ2-1, is GAGVSQSPSNKVTEKGKDVELRCDPISGHTALYWYRQSLGQGLEFLIYFQGNSAPDKSGLPSDRFSAERTGGSVSTLTIQRTQQEDSAVYLCASSQVRGVGNEQFFGPGTRLTVL.

The chain has TRBV11-2 and TRBJ2-5; unclear D gene. Germline values: CDR1 SGHAT, CDR2 FQNNGV. V was cut by 1 base and J by 5 bases, with 5 bases left in between. The CDR3 contains 12 residues. The CDR3 region has the DNA TGTGCCAGCAGCTTAGTTTCCGAGACCCAGTACTTC. Translation gives CASSLVSETQYF. The variable domain in full, with the rest retrieved from reference TRBV11-2 and TRBJ2-5, is EAGVAQSPRYKIIEKRQSVAFWCNPISGHATLYWYQQILGQGPKLLIQFQNNGVVDDSQLPKDRFSAERLKGVDSTLKIQPAKLEDSAVYLCASSLVSETQYFGPGTRLLVL.

This clonotype came up a few times. The V call is TRBV29-1, the J call TRBJ1-1; 8 bases are shared with TRBD1. In germline, CDR1 is SQVTM, CDR2 ANQGSEA. CDR3 length equals 14 residues. The ends lost 4 bases at V and 4 bases at J; junction bases unmatched: 8. Here the CDR3 reads CSVGEDRAITEAFF. The CDR3 DNA reads as TGCAGCGTTGGGGAGGACAGGGCTATCACTGAAGCTTTCTTT.

Many counts were recorded for this clonotype. This chain connects TRBV12-3 or TRBV12-4 to TRBJ1-4; D unclear. The V end lost 7 bases, the J end lost 0 bases, and 12 bases lay between the germline ends. This CDR3 region has 15 residues. CDR3 sequence reads: CASMGGLATNEKLFF. As DNA, the CDR3 is TGTGCCAGCATGGGAGGACTTGCAACTAATGAAAAACTGTTTTTT.

The CDR3 loop is CASSLQGVNSPLHF. CDR3 DNA sequence: TGTGCCAGCAGCTTACAGGGTGTCAATTCACCCCTCCACTTT. The chain couples TRBV5-6 to TRBJ1-6; a weak D match, TRBD1 (6 bases). V lost 2 bases to trimming and J lost 7 bases, with 10 bases between them. This CDR3 spans 14 amino acids. Germline lookup yields CDR1 SGHDT and CDR2 YYEEEE.

Many counts were recorded for this clonotype. The chain combines TRBV6-6 with TRBJ1-2; the D gene is possibly TRBD1 (5 bases). Deletions cut 5 bases from V and 3 bases from J, with 10 bases between. Per the germline V gene, CDR1 is MNHNY and CDR2 is SVGAGI (reference sequence). The CDR3 runs to 13 residues. The CDR3 is CASSLQGDYGYTF. CDR3 DNA sequence: TGTGCCAGCAGTCTCCAGGGTGACTATGGCTACACCTTC.

This clonotype showed up many times. The V call is TRBV12-5, the J call TRBJ1-2; no reliable D call. The CDR3 has 11 amino acids. CDR1 and CDR2 from the germline V gene are LGHNT and FRNRAP. V was cut by 3 bases and J by 5 bases, with 4 bases left in between. In nucleotides, the CDR3 is TGTGCTAGTGGTTTAGATTATGGCTACACCTTC. It codes for CASGLDYGYTF.

This clonotype was counted at least ten times. V and J are TRBV6-5 and TRBJ2-3, with 8 bases matching TRBD2. CDR1 MNHEY and CDR2 SVGAGI come from the germline V gene. The ends lost 6 bases at V and 2 bases at J; junction bases unmatched: 4. The CDR3 covers 14 residues. CDR3 in DNA: TGTGCCAGCAGGCGGGGGGCCTTCACAGATACGCAGTATTTT. Its protein is CASRRGAFTDTQYF.